This T cell receptor (beta chain) was captured by sequencing in a study of radiotherapy plus CTLA-4 blockade in lung cancer. Study information: Objective response rate was about 20%; disease control rate, 31%.

Ipilimumab CTLA-4 blockade and focal radiation were given to patients with chemo-refractory metastatic non-small-cell lung cancer. V was pared by 4 bases and J by 0 bases, with 21 bases between. The CDR3 consists of 18 residues. From germline, CDR1 is SGHRS and CDR2 YFSETQ. Profiling relied on immunoSEQ multiplex PCR, and the TCRdb table lists in-frame clones only, not all of them. The sample contains roughly 78,000 clones, more than 75% of which appear only once. The sample was peripheral blood, taken from a patient treated with radiotherapy plus ipilimumab. The rearrangement joins TRBV5-1 to TRBJ2-3; tentatively, D is TRBD1 (5 bases). This clonotype was obtained from a human donor with non-small cell lung cancer who had a complete response to radiotherapy plus ipilimumab. The CDR3 region is CASSQFGRGAPSTDTQYF. CDR3 nucleotide sequence: TGCGCCAGCAGCCAGTTTGGAAGGGGCGCCCCTAGCACAGATACGCAGTATTTT.